Listed below are T cell receptor beta chains from one sample, sequenced in a study of graft-versus-host responses after intestinal transplantation. No antigens are known for them. Only in-frame clones appear in the TCRdb table, and some are missing; sequencing was by immunoSEQ multiplex PCR. Of tens of thousands of clones in the sample, less than 95% were seen once. Sample: unstimulated CD8+ T cells sorted from spleen or lymph node cells, taken before transplant. These receptors came from a human donor who was the organ donor for an intestinal transplant. CDR3s include the opening cysteine and the closing phenylalanine or tryptophan. D genes are given only for firm matches. The size entry is marked missing in some rows and otherwise reads once, few, many or a size class.

-	TRBV4-1	TRBJ2-7	-	CASSQLGEGILSEQYF	TGCGCCAGCAGCCAGCTTGGAGAGGGGATTTTAAGCGAGCAGTACTTC
-	TRBV15	TRBJ1-6	-	CATSLRSSYNSPLHF	TGTGCCACCAGTTTAAGGAGCTCCTATAATTCACCCCTCCACTTT
-	TRBV2	TRBJ2-3	-	CASSTPTDTQYF	TGTGCCAGCAGTACCCCCACAGATACGCAGTATTTT
-	TRBV20-1	TRBJ2-1	-	CSAAPLTEQFF	TGCAGTGCAGCCCCCCTGACCGAGCAGTTCTTC
-	TRBV7-2	TRBJ2-2	few	CASSLGFNTGELFF	TGTGCCAGCAGCTTGGGGTTTAACACCGGGGAGCTGTTTTTT
-	TRBV7-2	TRBJ2-1	-	CASSLVPGLSNEQFF	TGTGCCAGCAGCTTAGTTCCGGGGCTTAGCAATGAGCAGTTCTTC
TRBD1	TRBV2	TRBJ2-1	few	CASSEGQLTYNEQFF	TGTGCCAGCAGTGAGGGACAGCTAACATACAATGAGCAGTTCTTC
-	TRBV6-5	TRBJ2-3	-	CASATFTDTQYF	TGTGCCAGCGCGACATTCACAGATACGCAGTATTTT
-	TRBV6-6	TRBJ2-7	-	CASTPLLTQGQYF	TGTGCCAGCACCCCCCTCTTGACACAGGGGCAGTACTTC
TRBD1	TRBV7-9	TRBJ1-2	once	CASSSTDREVGYTF	TGTGCCAGCAGCTCCACCGACAGGGAGGTCGGCTACACCTTC
TRBD1	TRBV29-1	TRBJ2-1	-	CSVEAGQGIILF	TGCAGCGTTGAAGCCGGACAGGGGATTATACTCTTC
-	TRBV6-5	TRBJ2-7	-	CASTFSGSYEQYF	TGTGCCAGCACCTTTTCCGGGAGCTACGAGCAGTACTTC
TRBD1	TRBV19	TRBJ1-5	once	CASKSPETGDPYSNQPQHF	TGTGCCAGTAAATCCCCCGAGACAGGGGACCCATATAGCAATCAGCCCCAGCATTTT
-	TRBV27	TRBJ1-2	few	CASSWGYGYTF	TGTGCCAGCAGTTGGGGCTATGGCTACACCTTC
-	TRBV19	TRBJ2-7	once	CASSPGGGAAYEQYF	TGTGCCAGTAGTCCCGGAGGGGGGGCGGCCTACGAGCAGTACTTC
-	TRBV4-1	TRBJ2-1	-	CASSQEGLSEQFF	TGCGCCAGCAGCCAAGAGGGGCTCAGTGAGCAGTTCTTC
TRBD1	TRBV7-9	TRBJ2-7	-	CASSRDRESEQYF	TGTGCCAGCAGCAGGGACAGGGAGAGCGAGCAGTACTTC
-	TRBV6-1	TRBJ1-1	-	CASWDPPVTEAFF	TGTGCCAGTTGGGACCCCCCTGTGACTGAAGCTTTCTTT
TRBD1	TRBV4-1	TRBJ1-3	-	CASKQDSGGVGNTIYF	TGCGCCAGTAAGCAGGATTCAGGGGGGGTAGGAAACACCATATATTTT
-	TRBV11-2	TRBJ2-1	-	CASSLGVLAPDEQFF	TGTGCCAGCAGCTTAGGGGTACTAGCCCCCGATGAGCAGTTCTTC
TRBD2	TRBV6-1	TRBJ2-4	-	CASSEAPGLAGEIQYF	TGTGCCAGCAGTGAAGCCCCGGGACTAGCGGGGGAAATACAGTACTTC
TRBD2	TRBV19	TRBJ2-1	-	CASSIVDGLAVPRVYNEQFF	TGTGCCAGTAGTATTGTGGACGGACTAGCGGTCCCCCGCGTGTACAATGAGCAGTTCTTC
TRBD1	TRBV28	TRBJ1-2	-	CASSLRTGVGYTF	TGTGCCAGCAGTTTACGTACAGGGGTTGGCTACACCTTC
TRBD1	TRBV30	TRBJ2-7	once	CAWSPGTGDPYEQYF	TGTGCCTGGAGTCCCGGGACAGGGGACCCCTACGAGCAGTACTTC
-	TRBV28	TRBJ2-7	once	CASSLIHEQYF	TGTGCCAGCAGTTTAATTCACGAGCAGTACTTC
-	TRBV4-3	TRBJ1-6	-	CASSQGTVQPLHF	TGCGCCAGCAGCCAAGGGACAGTCCAACCCCTCCACTTT
TRBD2	TRBV9	TRBJ2-1	-	CASSVWTGGLSNEQFF	TGTGCCAGCAGCGTATGGACGGGGGGGCTCTCCAATGAGCAGTTCTTC
-	TRBV9	TRBJ2-7	-	CASSVATDLSYEQYF	TGTGCCAGCAGCGTAGCTACGGACCTCTCCTACGAGCAGTACTTC
-	TRBV6-5	TRBJ1-1	-	CASSYQGEDTEAFF	TGTGCCAGCAGTTACCAGGGCGAGGACACTGAAGCTTTCTTT
-	TRBV5-4	TRBJ1-1	few	CASSSGLTEAFF	TGTGCCAGCAGTAGTGGACTAACTGAAGCTTTCTTT
-	TRBV6-6	TRBJ2-3	once	CASMGRSTDTQYF	TGTGCCAGCATGGGGCGAAGCACAGATACGCAGTATTTT
-	TRBV2	TRBJ1-5	-	CASGGDGRFSNQPQHF	TGTGCCAGCGGGGGGGACGGAAGGTTTAGCAATCAGCCCCAGCATTTT
-	TRBV19	TRBJ1-4	-	CASSMGYEKLFF	TGTGCCAGTAGTATGGGATATGAAAAACTGTTTTTT
-	TRBV5-1	TRBJ1-4	-	CASSPLPGEKLFF	TGCGCCAGCAGCCCCTTGCCGGGTGAAAAACTGTTTTTT
-	TRBV19	TRBJ2-7	few	CASSIRTDLYEQYF	TGTGCCAGTAGTATACGGACAGACCTATACGAGCAGTACTTC
-	TRBV2	TRBJ1-2	-	CASSPLMADGYTF	TGTGCCAGCAGTCCCCTGATGGCGGATGGCTACACCTTC
-	TRBV5-1	TRBJ2-2	-	CASSLSPGDALIGELFF	TGCGCCAGCAGCTTGAGTCCGGGAGACGCCTTGATCGGGGAGCTGTTTTTT
-	TRBV19	TRBJ2-7	-	CASSIGLRYEQYF	TGTGCCAGTAGTATCGGGTTGCGATACGAGCAGTACTTC
-	TRBV19	TRBJ1-1	-	CASSPWEGPYTEAFF	TGTGCCAGTAGTCCTTGGGAGGGACCTTACACTGAAGCTTTCTTT
-	TRBV7-9	TRBJ2-2	-	CAYRGGIDTGELFF	TGTGCTTACCGGGGCGGGATCGACACCGGGGAGCTGTTTTTT
TRBD2	TRBV18	TRBJ2-7	-	CASSPPGVAGAYEQYF	TGTGCCAGCTCACCACCTGGAGTAGCGGGAGCTTACGAGCAGTACTTC
-	TRBV6-5	TRBJ1-1	once	CASKVVDPTNTEAFF	TGTGCCAGCAAGGTTGTGGACCCTACTAACACTGAAGCTTTCTTT
TRBD1	TRBV7-9	TRBJ2-7	-	CASSPQGATYEQYF	TGTGCCAGCAGCCCACAGGGGGCTACCTACGAGCAGTACTTC
-	TRBV9	TRBJ1-5	-	CASSAFDSNQPQHF	TGTGCCAGCAGCGCCTTCGACAGCAATCAGCCCCAGCATTTT
TRBD2	TRBV29-1	TRBJ2-7	-	CSVEDPSGSYEQYF	TGCAGCGTTGAAGATCCAAGCGGGAGCTACGAGCAGTACTTC
TRBD2	TRBV19	TRBJ2-2	-	CASSDGTSFAELFF	TGTGCCAGTAGTGACGGGACTAGCTTTGCGGAGCTGTTTTTT
TRBD1	TRBV12-5	TRBJ2-7	-	CASGLRTGGAYEQYF	TGTGCTAGTGGTTTGAGGACAGGAGGTGCCTACGAGCAGTACTTC
TRBD1	TRBV5-1	TRBJ2-2	-	CASSHPTGATGQGRTGELFF	TGCGCCAGCAGCCACCCTACGGGAGCGACGGGACAGGGAAGGACCGGGGAGCTGTTTTTT
-	TRBV18	TRBJ2-1	-	CASSLADSYNEQFF	TGTGCCAGCTCCTTGGCGGACTCATACAATGAGCAGTTCTTC
TRBD2	TRBV27	TRBJ2-1	once	CASSGTSLTGEQFF	TGTGCCAGCTCCGGGACTAGCCTTACGGGTGAGCAGTTCTTC
TRBD2	TRBV19	TRBJ2-7	-	CASSIGSSGSNEQYF	TGTGCCAGTAGTATTGGGTCTAGCGGGAGTAACGAGCAGTACTTC